A single sample is the source of the 6 T cell receptor beta chains below, sequenced in a study of blood T cell repertoires in COVID-19. Sequenced by immunoSEQ multiplex PCR; TCRdb stores in-frame clones only, minus some. This table holds roughly 60,000 clones, around four fifths found once. Material: peripheral blood. These receptors all stem from an older man with acute or convalescent COVID-19.

This chain uses TRBV11-2 with TRBJ1-4; 12 positions match TRBD1. V was clipped by 1 base and J by 5 bases; unmatched bases: 2. CDR3 size: 16 residues. From germline, CDR1 is SGHAT and CDR2 FQNNGV. The DNA of the CDR3 is TGTGCCAGCAGCTTAGGGGACAGGGGGCGGAATGAAAAACTGTTTTTT. Amino acid sequence: CASSLGDRGRNEKLFF. Complete variable domain (other parts from reference TRBV11-2 and TRBJ1-4): EAGVAQSPRYKIIEKRQSVAFWCNPISGHATLYWYQQILGQGPKLLIQFQNNGVVDDSQLPKDRFSAERLKGVDSTLKIQPAKLEDSAVYLCASSLGDRGRNEKLFFGSGTQLSVL.

The chain couples TRBV6-5 to TRBJ2-7; 9 bases match TRBD1. This CDR3 contains 16 residues. Unmatched junction bases numbered 7, after V lost 0 bases and J lost 4 bases. Germline-derived CDR1 and CDR2 are MNHEY and SVGAGI. This chain's CDR3 is CASSYSGQGNIYEQYF. CDR3 bases: TGTGCCAGCAGTTACTCGGGACAGGGCAACATTTACGAGCAGTACTTC.

In this sample, this clone turned up once. The chain recombines TRBV19 with TRBJ2-1; D is unresolved. Germline CDR1 is LNHDA and CDR2 is SQIVND (reference sequence). The germline V and J ends were trimmed by 3 bases and 9 bases, with 12 bases remaining between them. This CDR3 contains 13 residues. CDR3 amino acids: CASSITRGGEQFF. The DNA of the CDR3 is TGTGCCAGTAGTATCACGCGCGGCGGTGAGCAGTTCTTC.

This chain uses TRBV25-1 with TRBJ1-2, with TRBD1 identical over 10 bases. The CDR3 runs 17 residues. Trimming removed 4 bases from V and 8 bases from J; junction bases left unmatched: 16. Germline loops: CDR1 MGHDK, CDR2 SYGVNS. The CDR3 DNA sequence: TGTGCCAGCAGTGGAACATCCGGGACAGGGGCGAGGTGGGGCTACACCTTC. Amino acids: CASSGTSGTGARWGYTF.

The rearrangement uses TRBV29-1 and TRBJ2-3; 11 positions match TRBD2. Germline V gene lookup returns CDR1 SQVTM and CDR2 ANQGSEA. Losses at the gene ends were 1 base for V and 15 bases for J; bases not matched to a gene: 6. The CDR3 extends over 12 amino acids. As DNA, the CDR3 is TGCAGCGTTGAAGGTAGCGGGGGGGTCTCCTATTTT. It encodes CSVEGSGGVSYF.

The chain uses TRBV5-1 and TRBJ2-3, with a tentative D call TRBD2 (5 bases). CDR1 and CDR2 from the germline V gene are SGHRS and YFSETQ. CDR3 length: 16 residues. V was clipped by 0 bases and J by 1 base, with 12 bases between them. The CDR3 region has the DNA TGCGCCAGCAGCTTGGAACGGGGTAGAGGCACAGATACGCAGTATTTT. Translation gives CASSLERGRGTDTQYF.